This T cell receptor beta chain was found in a study of TIL therapy for anti-PD-1-resistant metastatic lung cancer. Study-wide background: Tumors were harvested before any PD-1/PD-L1 blockade.

The CDR3 contains 16 residues. Per the germline V gene, CDR1 is SGHNT and CDR2 is YENEEA. Trimming left V 0 bases short and J 4 bases short, with 13 bases between. Sequencing used immunoSEQ v3. Generated by immunoSEQ multiplex PCR, the TCRdb table keeps only in-frame clones and is missing some. This sample has roughly 57,000 clones; more than 80% occur once, and the top ten carry approximately 3%. Time point given: pre-treatment sample, taken before nivolumab and TIL therapy. This TCR was sampled from a person aged 25 to 80 with non-small cell lung cancer. The sequenced sample was blood, obtained at baseline. The V gene is TRBV11-3, the J gene TRBJ2-1, with a tentative D call TRBD2 (5 bases). The CDR3 loop is CASSLDPSAAYNEQFF. The CDR3 coding sequence is TGTGCCAGCAGCTTAGATCCCTCAGCGGCGTACAATGAGCAGTTCTTC.